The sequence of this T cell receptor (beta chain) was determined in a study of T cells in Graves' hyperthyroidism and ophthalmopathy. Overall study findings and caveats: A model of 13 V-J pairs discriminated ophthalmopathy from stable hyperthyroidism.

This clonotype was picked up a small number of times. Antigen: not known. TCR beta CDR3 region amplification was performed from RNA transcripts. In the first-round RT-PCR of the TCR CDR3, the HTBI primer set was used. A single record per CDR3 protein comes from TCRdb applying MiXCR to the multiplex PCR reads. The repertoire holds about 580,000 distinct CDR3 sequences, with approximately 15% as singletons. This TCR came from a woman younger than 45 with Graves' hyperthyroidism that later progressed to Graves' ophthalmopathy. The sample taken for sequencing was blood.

CDR3 residues: CASSYPPGQETYEQYF. In DNA form, the CDR3 reads TGTGCCAGCAGTTACCCACCGGGACAGGAGACCTACGAGCAGTACTTC. The chain has TRBV6-4 and TRBJ2-7; 8 bases are a match to TRBD1. The CDR3 runs 16 residues. The germline gives CDR1 MRHNA, CDR2 SNTAGT. V gave up 5 bases and J gave up 2 bases; unmatched junction bases: 11.